A selection of T cell receptor beta chains follows, all from one sample in a study of cytomegalovirus exposure and HLA in healthy donors. Sequencing was performed with immunoSEQ multiplex PCR; in TCRdb, only in-frame clones are kept and a portion is missing. The table has around 200,000 clones, roughly 79% seen once. Sequenced sample: PBMCs. These receptor sequences come from a young man in good health and CMV-seronegative. The CDR3 runs from the conserved cysteine through the conserved F or W. A D gene is named only where the DNA matches it firmly. The listing skips clone size in some rows; elsewhere it reads once, few, many or a size class.

V gene: TRBV29-1
J gene: TRBJ1-2
clone size: .
D gene: .
CDR3 DNA: TGCAGCGTAAGCCGGGACTATGGCTACACCTTC
CDR3 protein: CSVSRDYGYTF

V gene: TRBV7-9
J gene: TRBJ2-3
clone size: .
D gene: .
CDR3 DNA: TGTGCCAGCAGCTTAGCCGGGAGAGGGCCAGATACGCAGTATTTT
CDR3 protein: CASSLAGRGPDTQYF

V gene: TRBV7-3
J gene: TRBJ1-1
clone size: .
D gene: .
CDR3 DNA: TGTGCCAGCAGCTCGTATTCGAACACTGAAGCTTTCTTT
CDR3 protein: CASSSYSNTEAFF

V gene: TRBV2
J gene: TRBJ2-7
clone size: .
D gene: TRBD1
CDR3 DNA: TGTGCCAGCAGCCTGACAGGGAATTTTTATGAGCAGTACTTC
CDR3 protein: CASSLTGNFYEQYF

V gene: TRBV18
J gene: TRBJ1-3
clone size: .
D gene: .
CDR3 DNA: TGTGCCAGCTCCGAGGTGGTCCCATTCTCTGGAAACACCATATATTTT
CDR3 protein: CASSEVVPFSGNTIYF

V gene: TRBV28
J gene: TRBJ2-3
clone size: .
D gene: .
CDR3 DNA: TGTGCCAGCAGTTTTTTATCTGGCACAGATACGCAGTATTTT
CDR3 protein: CASSFLSGTDTQYF

V gene: TRBV5-6
J gene: TRBJ2-3
clone size: .
D gene: TRBD2
CDR3 DNA: TGTGCCAGCAGCTTTTTAGGGCTAGCGGGAGGAATTGGTTCAGATACGCAGTATTTT
CDR3 protein: CASSFLGLAGGIGSDTQYF

V gene: TRBV5-1
J gene: TRBJ2-7
clone size: .
D gene: .
CDR3 DNA: TGCGCCAGCAGCTCGACTATAGGGAGGCAGTACGAGCAGTACTTC
CDR3 protein: CASSSTIGRQYEQYF

V gene: TRBV30
J gene: TRBJ2-6
clone size: .
D gene: .
CDR3 DNA: TGTGCCTGGACTAAGAGGGGGGGGGAGGGGGCCAACGTCCTGACTTTC
CDR3 protein: CAWTKRGGEGANVLTF

V gene: TRBV25-1
J gene: TRBJ2-2
clone size: .
D gene: TRBD1
CDR3 DNA: TGTGCCAGCAGTGGACTGGGGACAGCGAACACCGGGGAGCTGTTTTTT
CDR3 protein: CASSGLGTANTGELFF

V gene: TRBV10-3
J gene: TRBJ1-2
clone size: .
D gene: TRBD1
CDR3 DNA: TGTGCCATCAGTGAGACCCGACAGGGGGCGGCTAACTATGGCTACACCTTC
CDR3 protein: CAISETRQGAANYGYTF

V gene: TRBV6-5
J gene: TRBJ2-1
clone size: .
D gene: .
CDR3 DNA: TGTGCCAGCAGGTTTAGCGGATTCTACAATGAGCAGTTCTTC
CDR3 protein: CASRFSGFYNEQFF

V gene: TRBV6-6
J gene: TRBJ1-1
clone size: .
D gene: TRBD1
CDR3 DNA: TGTGCCAGCAGTTACGGGGACAGGCCCACTGAAGCTTTCTTT
CDR3 protein: CASSYGDRPTEAFF

V gene: TRBV4-1
J gene: TRBJ2-7
clone size: .
D gene: .
CDR3 DNA: TGCGCCAGCAGCCAAGGCGGGCCTTCCGAGCAGTACTTC
CDR3 protein: CASSQGGPSEQYF

V gene: TRBV6-1
J gene: TRBJ2-7
clone size: .
D gene: TRBD2
CDR3 DNA: TGTGCCAGCAGTGGACGGACTAGCGGATACTACGAGCAGTACTTC
CDR3 protein: CASSGRTSGYYEQYF

V gene: TRBV7-3
J gene: TRBJ2-1
clone size: .
D gene: .
CDR3 DNA: TGTGCCAGCAGCTTCCGACTGAGCTCCTACAATGAGCAGTTCTTC
CDR3 protein: CASSFRLSSYNEQFF

V gene: TRBV2
J gene: TRBJ2-5
clone size: .
D gene: TRBD1
CDR3 DNA: TGTGCCAGCAGGGACAGGGGTTGGGAGACCCAGTACTTC
CDR3 protein: CASRDRGWETQYF

V gene: TRBV6-1
J gene: TRBJ1-4
clone size: .
D gene: TRBD1
CDR3 DNA: TGTGCCAGCCTCGGGACAGGGGGCGGAAAACTGTTTTTT
CDR3 protein: CASLGTGGGKLFF

V gene: TRBV5-1
J gene: TRBJ1-1
clone size: once
D gene: TRBD1
CDR3 DNA: TGCGCCAGCAGCACAGGCCTACCGGGACAGGGATCTGAAGCTTTCTTT
CDR3 protein: CASSTGLPGQGSEAFF

V gene: TRBV27
J gene: TRBJ2-7
clone size: once
D gene: .
CDR3 DNA: TGTGCCAGCAGTTTCTTGGGGCGACAGTACTTC
CDR3 protein: CASSFLGRQYF

V gene: TRBV2
J gene: TRBJ2-7
clone size: .
D gene: TRBD1
CDR3 DNA: TGTGCCAGCAGTCCTACTTCGGACAGGGATAGTTCCTACGAGCAGTACTTC
CDR3 protein: CASSPTSDRDSSYEQYF

V gene: TRBV11-3
J gene: TRBJ2-1
clone size: .
D gene: .
CDR3 DNA: TGTGCCAGCAGCGCCTGGGGGGAGACCTACAATGAGCAGTTCTTC
CDR3 protein: CASSAWGETYNEQFF

V gene: TRBV5-5
J gene: TRBJ1-3
clone size: .
D gene: .
CDR3 DNA: TGTGCCAGCAGCTCCTCGGCAGGGGCAGTCTCTGGAAACACCATATATTTT
CDR3 protein: CASSSSAGAVSGNTIYF

V gene: TRBV29-1
J gene: TRBJ1-2
clone size: once
D gene: TRBD1
CDR3 DNA: TGCAGCGCCCAGGGGGCGAAGGGCTACACCTTC
CDR3 protein: CSAQGAKGYTF

V gene: TRBV9
J gene: TRBJ2-7
clone size: .
D gene: .
CDR3 DNA: TGTGCCAGCAGCGTAGGGGACAACGAGCAGTACTTC
CDR3 protein: CASSVGDNEQYF

V gene: TRBV19
J gene: TRBJ2-1
clone size: .
D gene: .
CDR3 DNA: TGTGCCAGTAGTGGGCACTTCTACAATGAGCAGTTCTTC
CDR3 protein: CASSGHFYNEQFF

V gene: TRBV28
J gene: TRBJ2-7
clone size: .
D gene: .
CDR3 DNA: TGTGCCAGCAGTTCACCCGGTTTTCACGAGCAGTACTTC
CDR3 protein: CASSSPGFHEQYF

V gene: TRBV23-1
J gene: TRBJ2-6
clone size: .
D gene: TRBD2
CDR3 DNA: TGCGCCAGCAGTCCCCGTTCGGGAGGGTCTGGGGCCAACGTCCTGACTTTC
CDR3 protein: CASSPRSGGSGANVLTF

V gene: TRBV11-3
J gene: TRBJ2-3
clone size: .
D gene: TRBD2
CDR3 DNA: TGTGCCAGCAGCTTAGGCGGGAGCCGCACAGATACGCAGTATTTT
CDR3 protein: CASSLGGSRTDTQYF

V gene: TRBV28
J gene: TRBJ2-7
clone size: .
D gene: TRBD2
CDR3 DNA: TGTGCCAGCAGACTAGCGGGAGGGTTGGAATCCTACGAGCAGTACTTC
CDR3 protein: CASRLAGGLESYEQYF

V gene: TRBV6-1
J gene: TRBJ2-3
clone size: few
D gene: .
CDR3 DNA: TGTGCCAGCAGTGATCAAGCGGAGATTAGCACAGATACGCAGTATTTT
CDR3 protein: CASSDQAEISTDTQYF

V gene: TRBV7-3
J gene: TRBJ2-2
clone size: once
D gene: TRBD1
CDR3 DNA: TGTGCCAGCAGCCACGGACAGGGGGCGAACACCGGGGAGCTGTTTTTT
CDR3 protein: CASSHGQGANTGELFF

V gene: TRBV4-1
J gene: TRBJ2-1
clone size: once
D gene: .
CDR3 DNA: TGCGCCAGCAGTAGCGGCTCCTACAATGAGCAGTTCTTC
CDR3 protein: CASSSGSYNEQFF

V gene: TRBV28
J gene: TRBJ1-4
clone size: .
D gene: TRBD1
CDR3 DNA: TGTGCCAGCAGTGGGACAGGGAGTAATGAAAAACTGTTTTTT
CDR3 protein: CASSGTGSNEKLFF

V gene: TRBV5-1
J gene: TRBJ2-7
clone size: .
D gene: TRBD2
CDR3 DNA: TGCGCCAGCAGGGGACTAGCGGGACAAAACTACGAGCAGTACTTC
CDR3 protein: CASRGLAGQNYEQYF

V gene: TRBV5-1
J gene: TRBJ1-1
clone size: .
D gene: .
CDR3 DNA: TGCGCCAGCAGCCAGGACCCAGCGGCTACTGAAGCTTTCTTT
CDR3 protein: CASSQDPAATEAFF

V gene: TRBV11-2
J gene: TRBJ1-4
clone size: .
D gene: .
CDR3 DNA: TGTGCCAGCAGCTTATCAGGGGATGAAAAACTGTTTTTT
CDR3 protein: CASSLSGDEKLFF

V gene: TRBV19
J gene: TRBJ1-1
clone size: .
D gene: TRBD1
CDR3 DNA: TGTGCCAGTAGGTACGGACAGGGGAACACTGAAGCTTTCTTT
CDR3 protein: CASRYGQGNTEAFF

V gene: TRBV5-3
J gene: TRBJ2-3
clone size: .
D gene: TRBD2
CDR3 DNA: TGTGCCAGAAGCTTGGAACTAGCGGAACTCACAGATACGCAGTATTTT
CDR3 protein: CARSLELAELTDTQYF

V gene: TRBV6-5
J gene: TRBJ1-1
clone size: .
D gene: .
CDR3 DNA: TGTGCCAGCAGTTACTCCGGCGGCACTGAAGCTTTCTTT
CDR3 protein: CASSYSGGTEAFF

V gene: TRBV14
J gene: TRBJ2-4
clone size: .
D gene: TRBD1
CDR3 DNA: TGTGCCAGCAGCCGCACCGGGACAGGCATAGCCAAAAACATTCAGTACTTC
CDR3 protein: CASSRTGTGIAKNIQYF

V gene: TRBV5-5
J gene: TRBJ2-1
clone size: .
D gene: .
CDR3 DNA: TGTGCCAGCAGCTTGGGCCCAGGAAGTGAGCAGTTCTTC
CDR3 protein: CASSLGPGSEQFF

V gene: TRBV4-1
J gene: TRBJ2-2
clone size: .
D gene: TRBD1
CDR3 DNA: TGCGCCAGCAGCGGAGGACAGGTTAACACCGGGGAGCTGTTTTTT
CDR3 protein: CASSGGQVNTGELFF

V gene: TRBV28
J gene: TRBJ1-5
clone size: .
D gene: .
CDR3 DNA: TGTGCCAGCACCATATCGGGGGGTCCATGGCCCCAGCATTTT
CDR3 protein: CASTISGGPWPQHF

V gene: TRBV7-2
J gene: TRBJ1-4
clone size: .
D gene: TRBD1
CDR3 DNA: TGTGCCAGCAGCTCATTCGGGACAGAGAATGAAAAACTGTTTTTT
CDR3 protein: CASSSFGTENEKLFF

V gene: TRBV6-1
J gene: TRBJ2-7
clone size: .
D gene: .
CDR3 DNA: TGTGCCAGCAGTGACCCTCCGCTACAGGTTGTCGGCTACGAGCAGTACTTC
CDR3 protein: CASSDPPLQVVGYEQYF

V gene: TRBV7-3
J gene: TRBJ1-5
clone size: .
D gene: .
CDR3 DNA: TGTGCCAGCAGCTTAGACCTCGGGGGAAGCAATCAGCCCCAGCATTTT
CDR3 protein: CASSLDLGGSNQPQHF

V gene: TRBV6-8
J gene: TRBJ2-7
clone size: few
D gene: TRBD2
CDR3 DNA: TGTGCCAGCACCCAGGGCCCCCGACTAGCGGGGTACTACGAGCAGTACTTC
CDR3 protein: CASTQGPRLAGYYEQYF

V gene: TRBV6-1
J gene: TRBJ2-1
clone size: .
D gene: .
CDR3 DNA: TGTGCCAGCAGTGAAAGTCCTACCGGGACTCTCTACAATGAGCAGTTCTTC
CDR3 protein: CASSESPTGTLYNEQFF

V gene: TRBV9
J gene: TRBJ2-3
clone size: .
D gene: .
CDR3 DNA: TGTGCCAGCAGCGAAATAGCGGCTAGCACAGATACGCAGTATTTT
CDR3 protein: CASSEIAASTDTQYF

V gene: TRBV10-3
J gene: TRBJ1-4
clone size: .
D gene: .
CDR3 DNA: TGTGCCAACTACCGGGACAATGCTTGGAATGAAAAACTGTTTTTT
CDR3 protein: CANYRDNAWNEKLFF

V gene: TRBV2
J gene: TRBJ1-1
clone size: .
D gene: TRBD1
CDR3 DNA: TGTGCCAGCAAGATTACAGGGGGTGCCCGGAACACTGAAGCTTTCTTT
CDR3 protein: CASKITGGARNTEAFF

V gene: TRBV19
J gene: TRBJ2-1
clone size: .
D gene: TRBD2
CDR3 DNA: TGTGCCAGTAGTATCCCGGGACTAGCGGGTCGTGAGCAGTTCTTC
CDR3 protein: CASSIPGLAGREQFF

V gene: TRBV7-7
J gene: TRBJ2-1
clone size: .
D gene: TRBD2
CDR3 DNA: TGTGCTAGCAGCTTAGGGACTAGCGGTAATGAGCAGTTCTTC
CDR3 protein: CASSLGTSGNEQFF

V gene: TRBV29-1
J gene: TRBJ2-7
clone size: .
D gene: .
CDR3 DNA: TGCAGCGCGACAGAGACCTCCTACGAGCAGTACTTC
CDR3 protein: CSATETSYEQYF

V gene: TRBV11-3
J gene: TRBJ2-1
clone size: .
D gene: TRBD2
CDR3 DNA: TGTGCCAGCAGCTTAAGGACTAGCGCTTACAATGAGCAGTTCTTC
CDR3 protein: CASSLRTSAYNEQFF

V gene: TRBV6-1
J gene: TRBJ2-3
clone size: .
D gene: TRBD2
CDR3 DNA: TGTGCCACAATTCTAGCGGGAGAAACAGATACGCAGTATTTT
CDR3 protein: CATILAGETDTQYF